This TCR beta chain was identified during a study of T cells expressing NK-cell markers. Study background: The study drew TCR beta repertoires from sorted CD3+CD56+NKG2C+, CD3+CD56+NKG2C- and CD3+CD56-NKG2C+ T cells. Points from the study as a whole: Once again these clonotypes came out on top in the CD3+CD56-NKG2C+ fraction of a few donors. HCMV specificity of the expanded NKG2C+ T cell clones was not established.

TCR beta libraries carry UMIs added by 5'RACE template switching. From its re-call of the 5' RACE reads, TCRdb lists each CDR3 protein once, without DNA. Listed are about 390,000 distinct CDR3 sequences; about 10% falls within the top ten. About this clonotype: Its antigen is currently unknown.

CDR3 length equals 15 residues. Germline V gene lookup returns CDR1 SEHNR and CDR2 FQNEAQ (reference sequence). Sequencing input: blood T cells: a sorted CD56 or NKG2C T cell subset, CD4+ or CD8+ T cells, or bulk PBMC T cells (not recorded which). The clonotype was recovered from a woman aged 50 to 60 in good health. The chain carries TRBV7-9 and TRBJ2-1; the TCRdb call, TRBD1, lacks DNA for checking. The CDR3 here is CASSLGDRFYNEQFF.